Below, 2 T cell receptor beta chains from the same sample are listed, as sequenced in a study of cytomegalovirus exposure and HLA in healthy donors. With 60 Vbeta and 13 Jbeta primers, the PCR was carried out. Libraries were prepared by immunoSEQ multiplex PCR; TCRdb keeps only in-frame clonotypes and omits some of them. The table lists around 170,000 clones, more than 75% of them singletons. The specimen was PBMCs. The receptors derive from a woman aged 18-29 years in good health and CMV-seronegative.

This chain connects TRBV27 to TRBJ2-2; 9 nucleotides match TRBD2. After removal of 0 bases from V and 3 bases from J, the junction contained 8 bases not matched to a gene. This CDR3 has 18 amino acids. Germline V CDR1 and CDR2: MNHEY, SMNVEV (reference sequence). The CDR3 nucleotides are TGTGCCAGCAGTTTATCTTGGCGGGAGGGCCCCTACACCGGGGAGCTGTTTTTT. Protein product: CASSLSWREGPYTGELFF.

The chain joins TRBV7-8 to TRBJ1-1; possible D gene TRBD1, 6 bases. Germline V gene lookup returns CDR1 SGHVS and CDR2 FQNEAQ. V was pared by 5 bases and J by 6 bases, with 13 bases between. The CDR3 is 13 residues long. The CDR3 DNA is TGTGCCAGCAGCATTCCAGGGGTCTCTGAAGCTTTCTTT. This sequence encodes CASSIPGVSEAFF.